This T cell receptor beta chain was obtained from a study of blood T cell repertoires in COVID-19. Background on the study: T cells, B-cell-depleted T cells, or PBMCs supplied cDNA or gDNA.

In the original workflow: From reference gene primer amplification, estimates of nucleated cell counts were derived. This table comes from immunoSEQ multiplex PCR, and its TCRdb copy is limited to in-frame clones, with some not included. That table gives V, J and clone size, and the DNA gave D and trimming. The profile shows 330,000 or so clones, roughly 86% of them singletons. CDR1 and CDR2 from the germline V gene are MNHEY and SVGEGT. This CDR3 comprises 14 residues. V dropped 6 bases and J dropped 5 bases, with 16 bases sitting between them. V is TRBV6-2 or TRBV6-3 and J is TRBJ2-5, with D tentatively TRBD2 (6 bases). The sequenced sample was peripheral blood. This sequence was found in a man aged 30 to 39 with COVID-19, enrolled during active disease. CDR3: CASSRLAAGETQYF. The CDR3 DNA follows: TGTGCCAGCAGCCGCCTCGCGGCGGGGGAGACCCAGTACTTC.